This is a list of T cell receptor beta chains from one sample in a study of regulatory T cells in long-lasting Graves disease. A single record per CDR3 protein comes from TCRdb applying MiXCR to the multiplex PCR reads. The table has about half a million distinct CDR3 sequences, approximately 22% seen once; the top ten hold about 12%. This material consisted of peripheral blood mononuclear cells (PBMCs), taken when the disease was refractory, from a patient treated with antithyroid drugs. These receptors were obtained from a female donor with Graves disease. Both conserved end residues are part of each CDR3. The order of the fields is clone size, J gene, CDR3 length, V gene, D gene, CDR3 DNA, CDR3 protein. A D gene is named only where the DNA matches it firmly. Clone size is given for some rows only: seen once, a few or many times, or a class if the clone is expanded.

size: many; J: TRBJ2-2; length: 15; V: TRBV28; D: TRBD1; DNA: TGTGCCAGCAGTCCTCGGACAGGGAGAACCGGGGAGCTGTTTTTT; CDR3: CASSPRTGRTGELFF
size: .; J: TRBJ2-3; length: 15; V: TRBV28; D: TRBD2; DNA: TGTGCCAGCAATCCTAGCGGGAGACAGGCAGATACGCAGTATTTT; CDR3: CASNPSGRQADTQYF
size: once; J: TRBJ2-7; length: 14; V: TRBV2; D: .; DNA: TGTGCCAGCAACCCTGGACTTGACTCCTACGAGCAGTACTTC; CDR3: CASNPGLDSYEQYF
size: .; J: TRBJ2-7; length: 13; V: TRBV6-1; D: .; DNA: TGTGCCAGCAGTCCTCGGGGGAAGCACGAGCAGTACTTC; CDR3: CASSPRGKHEQYF
size: few; J: TRBJ1-3; length: 16; V: TRBV6-2/TRBV6-3; D: .; DNA: TGTGCCAGCAGTTACATGGAGCGAATCTCTGGAAACACCATATATTTT; CDR3: CASSYMERISGNTIYF
size: .; J: TRBJ2-2; length: 15; V: TRBV20-1; D: TRBD2; DNA: TGCAGTGCAGCTACTAGCGGGAGTTCAACCGGGGAGCTGTTTTTT; CDR3: CSAATSGSSTGELFF
size: many; J: TRBJ2-7; length: 15; V: TRBV27; D: TRBD2; DNA: TGTGCCAGCTCCCTGGGGCTAGCGGGAGTGGGAGAGCAGTACTTC; CDR3: CASSLGLAGVGEQYF
size: many; J: TRBJ1-2; length: 16; V: TRBV6-2/TRBV6-3; D: .; DNA: TGTGCCAGCACCCCCTCGGCCCAGCGTTGGGGCTATGGCTACACCTTC; CDR3: CASTPSAQRWGYGYTF
size: .; J: TRBJ1-1; length: 12; V: TRBV11-2; D: .; DNA: TGTGCCAGCAACTCAGGGGATGTGCAAGCTTTCTTT; CDR3: CASNSGDVQAFF
size: .; J: TRBJ2-1; length: 16; V: TRBV6-1; D: .; DNA: TGTGCCAGCAGCCCTTGGGGGCGGACTTCAACTCCAACCCAGTTCTTC; CDR3: CASSPWGRTSTPTQFF
size: .; J: TRBJ1-2; length: 13; V: TRBV3-1; D: .; DNA: TGTGCCAGCAGCCACGGACGGACTTATGGCTACACCTTC; CDR3: CASSHGRTYGYTF
size: few; J: TRBJ2-2; length: 20; V: TRBV14; D: .; DNA: TGTGCCAGCAGCCAAGTAATACGGAGTAGCGGAAACGTGAACACCGGGGAGCTGTTTTTT; CDR3: CASSQVIRSSGNVNTGELFF
size: many; J: TRBJ1-1; length: 14; V: TRBV20-1; D: .; DNA: TGCAGCGTACAACTGAGGGGCTTACCGGCTGAAGCTTTCTTT; CDR3: CSVQLRGLPAEAFF
size: many; J: TRBJ2-5; length: 15; V: TRBV28; D: TRBD1; DNA: TGTGCCAGCACCCAACAGGGGGCGAGGGCGGAGACCCAGTACTTC; CDR3: CASTQQGARAETQYF
size: .; J: TRBJ2-7; length: 13; V: TRBV7-2; D: .; DNA: TGTGCCAGCAGCCCTTTCAGAAGCAACGAGCAGTACTTC; CDR3: CASSPFRSNEQYF
size: .; J: TRBJ2-2; length: 13; V: TRBV20-1; D: .; DNA: TGCAGTGCTAGCGGGACAAACACCGGGGAGCTGTTTTTT; CDR3: CSASGTNTGELFF
size: .; J: TRBJ2-3; length: 18; V: TRBV6-2/TRBV6-3; D: TRBD2; DNA: TGTGCCAGCAGTTCCTTTAGCGGGGGGACGTCCAGCACAGATACGCAGTATTTT; CDR3: CASSSFSGGTSSTDTQYF
size: many; J: TRBJ1-2; length: 16; V: TRBV7-2; D: .; DNA: TGTGCCAGCAGCTCACTATCGACAGACTGGCGGGATGGCTACACCTTC; CDR3: CASSSLSTDWRDGYTF